This passage covers 17 T cell receptor beta chains from one sample sequenced in a study of blood T cell repertoires in COVID-19 (dated by TCRdb to 2020 to 2022). The library was produced with the immunoSEQ multiplex PCR assay. As stored in TCRdb, this immuneACCESS dataset retains in-frame rearrangements with V and J assigned. A fraction of the clones does not appear; measured against another copy, unresolved V genes explain less than half of the discrepancy, and the remainder lacks a known reason. The sample table lists about 70,000 clones, around 77% of them with a count of one. About 10% of the sample lies in the top ten. Sequenced: peripheral blood. The source is a human donor in a cohort sampled during active COVID-19.

As concerns this clone: Other DNA sequences in the same sample also yield this CDR3. This chain connects TRBV5-1 to TRBJ2-6; D unresolved. Trimming shortened V by 1 base and J by 2 bases, and 4 bases separated the two germline ends. The CDR3 is 14 amino acids. Per germline, CDR1 SGHRS and CDR2 YFSETQ. The CDR3 here is CASSLSAGANVLTF. DNA of the CDR3: TGCGCCAGCAGCTTGTCGGCTGGGGCCAACGTCCTGACTTTC.

This sequence joins TRBV29-1 and TRBJ2-7; 10 bases line up with TRBD1. CDR3 size: 14 residues. J lost 3 bases, V lost 4 bases, and 6 bases had no gene match. Germline CDR1 is SQVTM and CDR2 is ANQGSEA. CDR3 amino acids: CSVARDRGLYEQYF. The CDR3 region has the DNA TGCAGCGTTGCGCGGGACAGGGGACTCTACGAGCAGTACTTC.

V is TRBV6-6 and J is TRBJ1-5; no firm D call. CDR1 is MNHNY, CDR2 SVGAGI, per germline (reference sequence). This CDR3 contains 13 residues. The V and J ends lost 0 bases and 7 bases respectively, with 7 bases between them. In DNA, the CDR3 is TGTGCCAGCAGTTACTCGCGGGGACAGCCCCAGCATTTT. It yields the protein CASSYSRGQPQHF.

This clone has more than one count but fewer than ten. V and J are TRBV5-4 and TRBJ2-5; 11 bases agree with TRBD2. J was trimmed by 2 bases and V by 0 bases; bases with no gene match: 3. Germline V CDR1 and CDR2: SGHNT, YYREEE (reference sequence). The CDR3 has 16 amino acids. CDR3 loop: CASSLGASGGQETQYF. In nucleotides, the CDR3 is TGTGCCAGCAGCTTGGGGGCTAGCGGGGGGCAAGAGACCCAGTACTTC.

This clone was counted once. V usage is TRBV7-3 and J usage is TRBJ1-1; unclear D gene. The CDR3 has 14 residues. V was clipped by 6 bases and J by 6 bases, with 17 bases between them. CDR1 and CDR2 (germline): SGHTA, FQGTGA. CDR3 sequence (DNA): TGTGCCAGCAGTCCTAGTCTATTGGCAGCTGAAGCTTTCTTT. It yields the protein CASSPSLLAAEAFF.

The chain recombines TRBV28 with TRBJ1-2; D call uncertain. Germline V lookup: CDR1 MDHEN, CDR2 SYDVKM. The CDR3 extends over 13 amino acids. V was shortened by 5 bases and J by 4 bases, with 11 bases between the two germline ends. The CDR3 sequence is CASSRGRGYGYTF. DNA of the CDR3: TGTGCCAGCAGTCGCGGACGGGGCTATGGCTACACCTTC.

V gene TRBV11-2 combines with J gene TRBJ2-2; D perhaps matches TRBD2 (6 bases). V lost 3 bases, J lost 4 bases, and 15 bases lay in between. CDR1 SGHAT and CDR2 FQNNGV come from the germline V gene. The CDR3 loop spans 16 amino acids. This CDR3 is CASSFSPRGVTGELFF. The CDR3 DNA is TGTGCCAGCAGCTTCAGCCCGCGGGGTGTCACCGGGGAGCTGTTTTTT.

The chain recombines TRBV5-1 with TRBJ2-7; maybe TRBD1 (6 bases). Trimming removed 0 bases from V and 6 bases from J, with 16 bases in between. This CDR3 is 15 amino acids long. The V gene's germline CDR1 is SGHRS and CDR2 YFSETQ. CDR3 amino acids: CASSLALLQGGEQYF. CDR3 coding DNA: TGCGCCAGCAGCTTGGCCTTGTTACAGGGCGGCGAGCAGTACTTC.

This chain links TRBV7-2 with TRBJ2-5; 12 bases match TRBD2. The CDR3 consists of 16 residues. Germline CDR1 is SGHTA and CDR2 is FQGNSA. The ends lost 1 base at V and 3 bases at J; junction bases unmatched: 3. The CDR3 is CASSLGASGGEETQYF. DNA for the CDR3: TGTGCCAGCAGCTTAGGGGCTAGCGGGGGGGAAGAGACCCAGTACTTC.

The chain links TRBV7-9 to TRBJ2-5, with 9 bases identical to TRBD1. The CDR3 covers 15 residues. The germline V gene encodes CDR1 SEHNR and CDR2 FQNEAQ (reference sequence). Germline trimming cut 0 bases from V and 4 bases from J; bases unmatched to any gene: 3. The CDR3: CASSLAGTGIETQYF. The DNA for the CDR3 is TGTGCCAGCAGCTTAGCGGGGACAGGGATAGAGACCCAGTACTTC.

This chain joins TRBV11-2 and TRBJ1-2, with D hard to call. In germline, CDR1 is SGHAT, CDR2 FQNNGV. CDR3 size: 13 residues. V was shortened by 8 bases and J by 2 bases, with 12 bases between the two germline ends. The CDR3: CASERGGNYGYTF. The CDR3 DNA is TGTGCCAGCGAGAGAGGTGGGAACTATGGCTACACCTTC.

This chain joins TRBV6-6 and TRBJ1-6, with 7 bases identical to TRBD1. The CDR3 has 14 residues. V shed 3 bases, J shed 8 bases, and the junction held 4 bases outside the gene matches. Germline CDR1 and CDR2: MNHNY and SVGAGI (reference sequence). The chain's CDR3 is CASSYSGGDSPLHF. CDR3 nucleotide sequence: TGTGCCAGCAGTTATTCAGGGGGAGATTCACCCCTCCACTTT.

This chain connects TRBV25-1 to TRBJ1-6; 8 bases match TRBD1. Germline trimming cut 4 bases from V and 9 bases from J; bases unmatched to any gene: 2. Per germline, CDR1 MGHDK and CDR2 SYGVNS. This CDR3 region has 13 residues. In DNA form, the CDR3 reads TGTGCCAGCAGTGCGGACAGGGTTTCACCCCTCCACTTT. This translates into CASSADRVSPLHF.

This clone was counted once. V gene TRBV11-3 combines with J gene TRBJ2-3; 11 nucleotides agree with TRBD2. The CDR3 spans 15 residues. Germline CDR1 SGHNT, CDR2 YENEEA. J lost 4 bases, V lost 3 bases, and 3 bases had no gene match. Here the CDR3 DNA reads TGTGCCAGCAGCTTCGCGACTAGCGGGGCAGATACGCAGTATTTT. Its protein product is CASSFATSGADTQYF.

The chain recombines TRBV6-5 with TRBJ2-7, with 8 bases identical to TRBD2. J gave up 4 bases and V 2 bases, and 7 bases lay outside the gene matches. The CDR3 totals 15 residues. CDR1 is MNHEY and CDR2 is SVGAGI in the germline V gene. The CDR3 DNA reads TGTGCCAGCAGTTACGTTACGGGGGGGCAATACGAGCAGTACTTC. Amino acid sequence: CASSYVTGGQYEQYF.

The chain combines TRBV30 with TRBJ1-5; unclear D gene. This CDR3 has 13 amino acids. Germline lookup yields CDR1 GTSNPN and CDR2 SVGIG (reference sequence). The ends were cut back, 2 bases at V and 5 bases at J, with 10 bases in the middle. The CDR3 spells CAWSLPGDQPQHF. As DNA, the CDR3 is TGTGCCTGGAGTCTACCCGGGGATCAGCCCCAGCATTTT.

A few counts support this clone. The rearrangement links TRBV7-2 to TRBJ1-5; 7 positions agree with TRBD1. Germline loops: CDR1 SGHTA, CDR2 FQGNSA. Trimming took 2 bases from V and 4 from J; bases not matched to a gene: 8. This CDR3 contains 16 residues. Written as DNA, the CDR3 is TGTGCCAGCAGCTTATATCGGACAGGCCCTAATCAGCCCCAGCATTTT. Amino acid sequence: CASSLYRTGPNQPQHF.